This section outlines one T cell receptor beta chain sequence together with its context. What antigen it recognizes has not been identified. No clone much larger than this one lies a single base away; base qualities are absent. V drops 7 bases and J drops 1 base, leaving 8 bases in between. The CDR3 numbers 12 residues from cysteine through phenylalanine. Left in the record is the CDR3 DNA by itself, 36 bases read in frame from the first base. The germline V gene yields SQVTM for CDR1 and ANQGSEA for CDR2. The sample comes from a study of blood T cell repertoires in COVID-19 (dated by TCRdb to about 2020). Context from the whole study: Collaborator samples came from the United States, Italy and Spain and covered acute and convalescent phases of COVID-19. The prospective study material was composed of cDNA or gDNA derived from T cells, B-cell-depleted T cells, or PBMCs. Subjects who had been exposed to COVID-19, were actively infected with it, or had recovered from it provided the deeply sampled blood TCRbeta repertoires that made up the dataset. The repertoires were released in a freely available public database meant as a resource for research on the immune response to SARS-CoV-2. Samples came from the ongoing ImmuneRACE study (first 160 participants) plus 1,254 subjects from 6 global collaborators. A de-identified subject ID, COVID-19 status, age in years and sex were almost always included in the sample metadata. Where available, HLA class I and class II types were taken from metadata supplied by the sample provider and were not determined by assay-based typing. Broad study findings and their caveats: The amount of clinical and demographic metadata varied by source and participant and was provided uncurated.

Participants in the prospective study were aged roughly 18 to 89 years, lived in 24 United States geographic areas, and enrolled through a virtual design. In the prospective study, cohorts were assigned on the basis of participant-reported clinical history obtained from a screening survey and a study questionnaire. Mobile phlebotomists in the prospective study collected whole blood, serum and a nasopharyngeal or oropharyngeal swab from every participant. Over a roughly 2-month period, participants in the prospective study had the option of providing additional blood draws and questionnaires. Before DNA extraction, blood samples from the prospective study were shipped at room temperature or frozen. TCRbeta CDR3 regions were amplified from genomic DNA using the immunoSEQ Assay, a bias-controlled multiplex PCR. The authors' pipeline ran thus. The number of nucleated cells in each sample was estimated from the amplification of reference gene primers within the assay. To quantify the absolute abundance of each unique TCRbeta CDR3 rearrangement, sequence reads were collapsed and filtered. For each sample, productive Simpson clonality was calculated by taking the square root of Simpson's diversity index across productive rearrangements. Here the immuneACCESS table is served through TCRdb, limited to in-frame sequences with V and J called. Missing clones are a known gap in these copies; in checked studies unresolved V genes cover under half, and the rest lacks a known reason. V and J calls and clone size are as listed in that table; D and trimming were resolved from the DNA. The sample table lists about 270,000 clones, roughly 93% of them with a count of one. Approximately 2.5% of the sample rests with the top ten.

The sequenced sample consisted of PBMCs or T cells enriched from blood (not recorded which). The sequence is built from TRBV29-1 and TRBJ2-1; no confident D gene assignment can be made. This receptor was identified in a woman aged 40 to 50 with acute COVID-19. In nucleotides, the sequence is TGCAGCGCCCGGGTTTCCTACAATGAGCAGTTCTTC. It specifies CSARVSYNEQFF.